The 20 T cell receptor beta chains in this list originate from one sample, sequenced in a study of T cell responses to AZD1222 COVID-19 vaccine. The data were produced by immunoSEQ multiplex PCR, yet TCRdb's version contains in-frame clones alone and is incomplete. This sample has some 47,000 clones, with 83% found just once. The sequenced sample was peripheral blood, obtained on day 0 of AZD1222 vaccination. Every receptor here comes from an adult in good health.

As DNA, the CDR3 is TGTGCCAGCAGCGTAGGACGGCTTAATGAAAAACTGTTTTTT. Protein: CASSVGRLNEKLFF. This chain joins TRBV9 and TRBJ1-4; D is uncertain. Trimming removed 0 bases at V and 4 bases at J, with 7 bases between. Germline V CDR1 and CDR2: SGDLS, YYNGEE. This CDR3 contains 14 residues. Full variable domain (missing parts from reference TRBV9 and TRBJ1-4): DSGVTQTPKHLITATGQRVTLRCSPRSGDLSVYWYQQSLDQGLQFLIQYYNGEERAKGNILERFSAQQFPDLHSELNLSSLELGDSALYFCASSVGRLNEKLFFGSGTQLSVL.

This chain connects TRBV11-2 to TRBJ2-7; D is perhaps TRBD2 (5 bases). V lost 1 base to trimming and J lost 4 bases, with 11 bases between them. Germline lookup yields CDR1 SGHAT and CDR2 FQNNGV. This CDR3 comprises 14 residues. The CDR3, as DNA: TGTGCCAGCAGCTTAGTTAGGGAGCGGTACGAGCAGTACTTC. It yields the protein CASSLVRERYEQYF.

V usage is TRBV7-3 and J usage is TRBJ1-5, with a weak D call TRBD1 (6 bases). V lost 5 bases and J lost 3, with 8 bases in between. The CDR3 has 13 residues. From germline, CDR1 is SGHTA and CDR2 FQGTGA. The DNA for the CDR3 is TGTGCCAGCAGCCCAGGGGCCAATCAGCCCCAGCATTTT. This translates into CASSPGANQPQHF. The full variable domain, its missing parts supplied by reference TRBV7-3 and TRBJ1-5, is GAGVSQTPSNKVTEKGKYVELRCDPISGHTALYWYRQSLGQGPEFLIYFQGTGAADDSGLPNDRFFAVRPEGSVSTLKIQRTERGDSAVYLCASSPGANQPQHFGDGTRLSIL.

This rearrangement joins TRBV5-1 to TRBJ2-3, with D perhaps matching TRBD1 or TRBD2 (6 bases each). Germline V gives CDR1 SGHRS, CDR2 YFSETQ. Trimming removed 3 bases at V and 2 bases at J, with 13 bases between. CDR3 size: 15 residues. CDR3 nucleotide sequence: TGCGCCAGCAGCTGGGGGGCGGGACTCACAGATACGCAGTATTTT. It translates to CASSWGAGLTDTQYF.

The rearrangement joins TRBV30 to TRBJ1-1; D is uncertain. V was trimmed by 0 bases and J by 5 bases, leaving 16 bases between them. Germline CDR1 and CDR2: GTSNPN and SVGIG (reference sequence). This CDR3 contains 15 residues. The CDR3 bases are TGTGCCTGGAGTGTAGTAATGGAGGGAGGAACTGAAGCTTTCTTT. It encodes CAWSVVMEGGTEAFF. The full variable domain, rest sourced from reference TRBV30 and TRBJ1-1, is SQTIHQWPATLVQPVGSPLSLECTVEGTSNPNLYWYRQAAGRGLQLLFYSVGIGQISSEVPQNLSASRPQDRQFILSSKKLLLSDSGFYLCAWSVVMEGGTEAFFGQGTRLTVV.

The genes are TRBV2 and TRBJ1-1; D is perhaps TRBD1 (5 bases). The length of the CDR3 is 16 residues. Germline CDR1 is SNHLY and CDR2 is FYNNEI. Trimming took off 2 bases at V and 1 base at J, with 14 bases between the two ends. The CDR3 DNA is TGTGCCAGCAGTGAAAGGAAGGGGCGGGGGAACACTGAAGCTTTCTTT. This translates into CASSERKGRGNTEAFF.

This clone occurred once. V is TRBV3-1 (or the pseudogene TRBV3-2) and J is TRBJ2-5; 8 bases align to TRBD2. The length of the CDR3 is 14 residues. V trimming: 5 bases; J trimming: 5 bases; junction bases outside the gene matches: 7. CDR1 is LGHDT and CDR2 is YNNKEL in the germline V gene (reference sequence). The chain's CDR3 is CASSSRGGSETQYF. The CDR3 region has the DNA TGTGCCAGCAGCTCCCGGGGGGGCTCCGAGACCCAGTACTTC.

V and J are TRBV7-9 and TRBJ1-2; D uncertain. The CDR3 consists of 13 residues. V lost 10 bases and J lost 2, with 14 bases in between. From germline, CDR1 is SEHNR and CDR2 FQNEAQ (reference sequence). The CDR3 DNA reads as TGTGCCACCGGGTCGCATTCCAACTATGGCTACACCTTC. Its translation is CATGSHSNYGYTF.

The V call is TRBV6-2 or TRBV6-3, the J call TRBJ1-3, with D unclear. The CDR3 length is 16 residues. The V end was cut by 0 bases, the J end by 4 bases, with 13 bases between. Germline V lookup: CDR1 MNHEY, CDR2 SVGEGT. The CDR3 loop is CASSYSLTAVGNTIYF. The CDR3 nucleotides are TGTGCCAGCAGTTACTCTCTTACAGCGGTCGGAAACACCATATATTTT.

The V and J genes are TRBV11-2 and TRBJ1-5, with 9 nucleotides matching TRBD1. The CDR3 is 15 residues long. V dropped 5 bases and J dropped 7; count of bases not matched to a gene: 9. CDR1 is SGHAT and CDR2 is FQNNGV in the germline V gene. The CDR3 nucleotides read TGTGCCAGCAGCCTAGGCGGGACAGGGAAACAGCCCCAGCATTTT. Protein: CASSLGGTGKQPQHF.

The chain is built from TRBV7-9 and TRBJ1-3; D not certain. The CDR3 is 14 amino acids. Trimming cost V 5 bases and J 0 bases, with 8 bases left between them. Germline values: CDR1 SEHNR, CDR2 FQNEAQ (reference sequence). CDR3 DNA sequence: TGTGCCAGCAGCCGGGAGGGCTCTGGAAACACCATATATTTT. Residues: CASSREGSGNTIYF.

The chain links TRBV18 to TRBJ1-6; 8 nucleotides match TRBD1. There are 16 residues in the CDR3. Trimming cost V 5 bases and J 9 bases; bases outside gene matches: 12. Per the germline V gene, CDR1 is KGHSH and CDR2 is LQKENI. CDR3 nucleotides: TGTGCCAGCTCAGCAGGACAGGGAGCTACCTCTTCACCCCTCCACTTT. Translated: CASSAGQGATSSPLHF.

The chain couples TRBV19 to TRBJ2-4; TRBD1 matches at 7 bases. From germline, CDR1 is LNHDA and CDR2 SQIVND (reference sequence). This CDR3 has 15 amino acids. V lost 5 bases to trimming and J lost 4 bases; unmatched junction nucleotides: 8. DNA for the CDR3: TGTGCCAGTAGTCCGGGACGGGACAGAAAAAACATTCAGTACTTC. Residues: CASSPGRDRKNIQYF.

The J gene is TRBJ2-7, the V gene TRBV13, with 7 bases fitting TRBD1. CDR3 size: 16 residues. Trimming cost V 5 bases and J 0 bases; bases outside gene matches: 10. Germline V gene sequence: CDR1 PRHDT, CDR2 FYEKMQ (reference sequence). The CDR3, as DNA: TGTGCCAGCAGCCCACTCGCCCGGGACAGCTCCTACGAGCAGTACTTC. Protein: CASSPLARDSSYEQYF.

CDR3 DNA: TGTGCTAGTGGTTTGGACCAAGGGGGCCTAGGGCCCCAGCATTTT. Protein: CASGLDQGGLGPQHF. This rearrangement joins TRBV12-5 to TRBJ1-5; 7 nucleotides align to TRBD1. Losses at the gene ends were 1 base for V and 9 bases for J; bases not matched to a gene: 9. Germline CDR1 and CDR2: LGHNT and FRNRAP. CDR3 length: 15 amino acids.

The chain links TRBV24-1 to TRBJ2-3; 8 bases fit TRBD1. The CDR3 contains 14 residues. Germline V gives CDR1 KGHDR, CDR2 SFDVKD. V shed 8 bases and J 1 base; nucleotides not matched to a gene: 4. The CDR3 nucleotides read TGTGCCACCACAGGGACAGGTCGCACAGATACGCAGTATTTT. Translation gives CATTGTGRTDTQYF.

The gene calls are TRBV23-1 and TRBJ2-4; TRBD1 aligns across 7 bases. TRBV23-1 is filed as an ORF, its function uncertain. Trimming at V came to 8 bases and at J to 2 bases, leaving 6 bases not matched to a gene. There are 14 residues in the CDR3. CDR3 nucleotide sequence: TGCGCCAGCCCTGAGACAGGGACCAAAAACATTCAGTACTTC. Translating it yields CASPETGTKNIQYF.

The chain carries TRBV5-1 and TRBJ1-1; D call uncertain. The germline CDR1 and CDR2 sequences are SGHRS and YFSETQ. Trimming removed 2 bases from V and 3 bases from J, with 14 bases in between. This CDR3 has 15 residues. The CDR3 spells CASSFEWAADTEAFF. The CDR3 region has the DNA TGCGCCAGCAGCTTCGAATGGGCAGCCGACACTGAAGCTTTCTTT.

This clone appeared once. The genes are TRBV10-3 and TRBJ2-3; D remains ambiguous. Germline V gene data show CDR1 as ENHRY and CDR2 as SYGVKD. The ends were cut back, 5 bases at V and 1 base at J, with 19 bases in the middle. This CDR3 is built from 17 residues. This CDR3 is CAISPDKTRSGTDTQYF. The CDR3 nucleotides are TGTGCCATCAGTCCCGACAAGACTCGTTCGGGCACAGATACGCAGTATTTT.

V is TRBV5-1 and J is TRBJ1-2, with 7 bases that match TRBD1. CDR3 size: 13 residues. The germline V gene has CDR1 SGHRS and CDR2 YFSETQ. The V and J ends lost 2 bases and 4 bases, in that order; junction bases with no gene match: 2. CDR3 amino acids: CASSLGQVYGYTF. CDR3 nucleotides: TGCGCCAGCAGCTTAGGACAGGTCTATGGCTACACCTTC.